Listed below are T cell receptor beta chains from one sample, sequenced in a study of blood T cell repertoires in COVID-19. TCRdb's copy holds only in-frame clones and misses some; the assay was immunoSEQ multiplex PCR. This table holds 150,000 to 200,000 clones, approximately 80% found once. Sequencing was carried out using PBMCs or T cells enriched from blood (not recorded which). Receptors were obtained from a woman in her sixties or seventies who had recovered from COVID-19. CDR3s include the opening cysteine and the closing phenylalanine or tryptophan. A D gene is named only where the DNA matches it firmly. Clone size, where shown, is once, few, many, or a class for clones that have expanded.

J: TRBJ1-1
V: TRBV28
D: -
size: -
CDR3: CASSPGQSATEAFF
DNA: TGTGCCAGCAGTCCTGGACAGTCAGCCACTGAAGCTTTCTTT

J: TRBJ2-5
V: TRBV6-4
D: -
size: -
CDR3: CASSRWASETQYF
DNA: TGTGCCAGCAGTCGTTGGGCTTCGGAGACCCAGTACTTC

J: TRBJ1-4
V: TRBV30
D: -
size: -
CDR3: CAWSEGDLREKLFF
DNA: TGTGCCTGGAGTGAGGGGGATCTTCGTGAAAAACTGTTTTTT

J: TRBJ1-2
V: TRBV19
D: -
size: once
CDR3: CASSIAGYGYTF
DNA: TGTGCCAGTAGTATTGCCGGCTATGGCTACACCTTC

J: TRBJ1-4
V: TRBV18
D: TRBD1
size: -
CDR3: CASSLTGTVNEKLFF
DNA: TGTGCCAGCTCCCTGACCGGGACAGTAAATGAAAAACTGTTTTTT

J: TRBJ1-5
V: TRBV7-9
D: -
size: -
CDR3: CASRSTPDQPQHF
DNA: TGTGCCAGCAGATCGACTCCCGATCAGCCCCAGCATTTT

J: TRBJ1-5
V: TRBV19
D: -
size: -
CDR3: CASRTTALFQPQHF
DNA: TGTGCCAGTAGAACGACAGCCCTTTTTCAGCCCCAGCATTTT

J: TRBJ2-5
V: TRBV13
D: TRBD2
size: -
CDR3: CASSLALAGGSDF
DNA: TGTGCCAGCAGCTTAGCCCTAGCGGGAGGCTCCGACTTC

J: TRBJ2-7
V: TRBV7-9
D: -
size: few
CDR3: CASSLGGRQVPRDYEQYF
DNA: TGTGCCAGCAGCTTAGGGGGGCGACAGGTTCCTCGGGACTACGAGCAGTACTTC

J: TRBJ2-1
V: TRBV5-4
D: -
size: -
CDR3: CASSQYNEQFF
DNA: TGTGCCAGCAGCCAGTACAATGAGCAGTTCTTC

J: TRBJ2-2
V: TRBV2
D: -
size: -
CDR3: CASSASMNTGELFF
DNA: TGTGCCAGCAGTGCTTCTATGAACACCGGGGAGCTGTTTTTT

J: TRBJ2-2
V: TRBV5-5
D: TRBD1
size: -
CDR3: CASSTGQVAGELFF
DNA: TGTGCCAGCAGTACGGGACAGGTTGCCGGGGAGCTGTTTTTT

J: TRBJ2-7
V: TRBV13
D: -
size: -
CDR3: CASSSRENLSGKNYEQYF
DNA: TGTGCCAGCAGCTCTCGTGAAAACCTTAGCGGAAAGAACTACGAGCAGTACTTC

J: TRBJ2-1
V: TRBV20-1
D: TRBD2
size: -
CDR3: CSGLADNEQFF
DNA: TGCAGTGGACTAGCGGACAATGAGCAGTTCTTC

J: TRBJ2-1
V: TRBV10-3
D: -
size: -
CDR3: CAISESKMGSEQFF
DNA: TGTGCCATCAGTGAGTCGAAGATGGGCAGCGAGCAGTTCTTC

J: TRBJ2-1
V: TRBV28
D: -
size: -
CDR3: CASSLWVSNEQFF
DNA: TGTGCCAGCAGTTTATGGGTGAGCAATGAGCAGTTCTTC

J: TRBJ2-5
V: TRBV2
D: TRBD2
size: -
CDR3: CASIRDYLSETQYF
DNA: TGTGCCAGCATCCGGGACTATTTGTCCGAGACCCAGTACTTC

J: TRBJ2-1
V: TRBV19
D: -
size: -
CDR3: CASSINQYNEQFF
DNA: TGTGCCAGTAGTATTAACCAGTACAATGAGCAGTTCTTC

J: TRBJ1-6
V: TRBV30
D: TRBD1
size: -
CDR3: CAWDRENSPLHF
DNA: TGTGCCTGGGACAGGGAGAATTCACCCCTCCACTTT

J: TRBJ2-1
V: TRBV7-3
D: TRBD2
size: -
CDR3: CASSSRTSEGGEQFF
DNA: TGTGCCAGCAGCTCCAGGACTAGCGAGGGAGGAGAGCAGTTCTTC

J: TRBJ1-2
V: TRBV5-6
D: TRBD1
size: -
CDR3: CASSLAGAGGEDYTF
DNA: TGTGCCAGCAGCTTGGCGGGCGCAGGGGGCGAGGATTACACCTTC

J: TRBJ1-5
V: TRBV19
D: TRBD1
size: -
CDR3: CASSIAGQGTMRNQPQHF
DNA: TGTGCCAGTAGTATAGCGGGACAGGGGACCATGAGGAATCAGCCCCAGCATTTT

J: TRBJ1-1
V: TRBV3-1/TRBV3-2
D: -
size: few
CDR3: CASSQEWGETEAFF
DNA: TGTGCCAGCAGCCAAGAGTGGGGGGAGACTGAAGCTTTCTTT

J: TRBJ2-1
V: TRBV6-5
D: -
size: -
CDR3: CASSGNEQFF
DNA: TGTGCCAGTAGCGGTAATGAGCAGTTCTTC

J: TRBJ1-5
V: TRBV28
D: TRBD1
size: -
CDR3: CASSYSTGRNQPQHF
DNA: TGTGCCAGCAGTTACTCGACAGGGAGGAATCAGCCCCAGCATTTT

J: TRBJ2-3
V: TRBV7-3
D: TRBD2
size: once
CDR3: CASSLTATSGGAKDTQYF
DNA: TGTGCCAGCAGCTTAACGGCAACTAGCGGGGGGGCCAAAGATACGCAGTATTTT

J: TRBJ1-1
V: TRBV27
D: TRBD1
size: few
CDR3: CASSRDSMNTEAFF
DNA: TGTGCCAGCAGTCGGGACAGCATGAACACTGAAGCTTTCTTT

J: TRBJ1-1
V: TRBV27
D: TRBD1
size: -
CDR3: CASSLGTGGRTEAFF
DNA: TGTGCCAGCAGTTTGGGGACAGGGGGAAGGACTGAAGCTTTCTTT

J: TRBJ2-3
V: TRBV5-1
D: -
size: -
CDR3: CASSLGEVEDTQYF
DNA: TGCGCCAGCAGCTTGGGGGAGGTGGAGGATACGCAGTATTTT

J: TRBJ1-1
V: TRBV5-1
D: TRBD1
size: -
CDR3: CASSLMDRAGTEAFF
DNA: TGCGCCAGCAGCTTGATGGACAGGGCGGGTACTGAAGCTTTCTTT

J: TRBJ2-2
V: TRBV18
D: TRBD2
size: -
CDR3: CASSPRPVSGSAGELFF
DNA: TGTGCCAGCTCACCACGCCCGGTGAGCGGGAGTGCCGGGGAGCTGTTTTTT

J: TRBJ2-2
V: TRBV7-9
D: TRBD1
size: few
CDR3: CASSSWDREYEELFF
DNA: TGTGCCAGCAGCTCCTGGGACAGGGAGTATGAGGAGCTGTTTTTT

J: TRBJ2-2
V: TRBV5-8
D: -
size: -
CDR3: CASSKNWYGELFF
DNA: TGTGCCAGCAGTAAGAACTGGTACGGGGAGCTGTTTTTT

J: TRBJ1-6
V: TRBV5-1
D: TRBD1
size: -
CDR3: CASSSEPGQGSPLHF
DNA: TGCGCCAGCAGCTCCGAGCCGGGACAGGGTTCACCCCTCCACTTT

J: TRBJ2-7
V: TRBV28
D: TRBD1
size: -
CDR3: CASSRTGAYEQYF
DNA: TGTGCCAGCAGTCGGACAGGGGCCTACGAGCAGTACTTC

J: TRBJ2-1
V: TRBV13
D: TRBD1
size: -
CDR3: CASSWRTGVPNEQFF
DNA: TGTGCCAGCAGTTGGCGGACAGGGGTTCCGAATGAGCAGTTCTTC

J: TRBJ2-1
V: TRBV6-6
D: -
size: once
CDR3: CASTDGGLVNEQFF
DNA: TGTGCCAGCACTGACGGCGGGTTAGTCAATGAGCAGTTCTTC

J: TRBJ2-1
V: TRBV7-2
D: TRBD1
size: -
CDR3: CASSSGGREQFF
DNA: TGTGCCAGCAGCTCAGGGGGACGAGAGCAGTTCTTC

J: TRBJ2-2
V: TRBV11-2
D: TRBD2
size: -
CDR3: CASSWGLDISGELFF
DNA: TGTGCCAGCAGCTGGGGACTAGACATAAGCGGGGAGCTGTTTTTT

J: TRBJ1-1
V: TRBV4-1
D: TRBD1
size: -
CDR3: CASSLLSRGQGISFF
DNA: TGCGCCAGCAGCCTACTTAGCCGCGGACAGGGGATTTCTTTCTTT

J: TRBJ1-5
V: TRBV3-1/TRBV3-2
D: -
size: few
CDR3: CASSQAGSNQPQHF
DNA: TGTGCCAGCAGCCAAGCGGGATCCAATCAGCCCCAGCATTTT

J: TRBJ2-7
V: TRBV7-2
D: -
size: -
CDR3: CASTTAAGHYEQYF
DNA: TGTGCCAGCACCACGGCGGCGGGTCATTACGAGCAGTACTTC

J: TRBJ1-2
V: TRBV3-1/TRBV3-2
D: -
size: -
CDR3: CASSQGRQTYGYTF
DNA: TGTGCCAGCAGCCAAGGCCGACAGACCTATGGCTACACCTTC

J: TRBJ2-3
V: TRBV3-1/TRBV3-2
D: -
size: -
CDR3: CASSQNTGDTQYF
DNA: TGTGCCAGCAGCCAAAACACCGGGGATACGCAGTATTTT

J: TRBJ2-2
V: TRBV5-1
D: -
size: -
CDR3: CASSWSGTNTGELFF
DNA: TGCGCCAGCAGCTGGAGTGGGACTAACACCGGGGAGCTGTTTTTT

J: TRBJ2-3
V: TRBV5-8
D: TRBD2
size: -
CDR3: CASSFSGRGTQYF
DNA: TGTGCCAGCAGTTTTAGCGGGAGGGGTACGCAGTATTTT

J: TRBJ1-6
V: TRBV27
D: -
size: -
CDR3: CASSKEARGNSPLHF
DNA: TGTGCCAGCTCGAAAGAGGCGCGGGGGAATTCACCCCTCCACTTT

J: TRBJ2-3
V: TRBV10-1
D: -
size: -
CDR3: CASSETGSTQYF
DNA: TGCGCCAGCAGTGAGACAGGGAGCACGCAGTATTTT

J: TRBJ1-5
V: TRBV2
D: -
size: -
CDR3: CASGRVSNQPQHF
DNA: TGTGCCAGCGGGAGGGTCAGCAATCAGCCCCAGCATTTT

J: TRBJ2-5
V: TRBV9
D: TRBD1
size: -
CDR3: CASSVGRTGGLQETQYF
DNA: TGTGCCAGCAGCGTAGGCCGGACAGGGGGACTCCAAGAGACCCAGTACTTC

J: TRBJ2-5
V: TRBV18
D: TRBD2
size: -
CDR3: CASSLSLAVQETQYF
DNA: TGTGCCAGCTCACTCTCCCTAGCGGTCCAAGAGACCCAGTACTTC